Presented here are 12 T cell receptor beta chains from one specimen sequenced in a study of cytomegalovirus exposure and HLA in healthy donors. With 60 Vbeta and 13 Jbeta primers, the PCR was carried out. Generated by immunoSEQ multiplex PCR, the TCRdb table keeps only in-frame clones and is missing some. The table has about 200,000 clones, 70% to 90% seen once. The sample comprised PBMCs. The receptors come from a woman in her 30s in good health and CMV-seronegative.

The V gene is TRBV10-3, the J gene TRBJ2-7, with TRBD2 as a possible D gene (5 bases). Germline loops: CDR1 ENHRY, CDR2 SYGVKD. Between the trimmed V and J ends, which lost 2 bases and 3 bases, there was a span of 20 bases. The CDR3 contains 17 residues. The CDR3 DNA follows: TGTGCCATCAGTGAGAAGGGTCGGGATGGCGTCAACTACGAGCAGTACTTC. Translation: CAISEKGRDGVNYEQYF.

The V gene is TRBV16, the J gene TRBJ2-2; TRBD2 might be the D (5 bases). This CDR3 has 13 residues. CDR1 and CDR2 from the germline V gene are KGHSY and FQNENV. V gave up 4 bases and J gave up 4 bases, with 7 bases separating them. The CDR3 is CASSLTSTGELFF. CDR3 nucleotides: TGTGCCAGCAGCCTAACTAGCACCGGGGAGCTGTTTTTT. The whole variable domain, remainder taken from reference TRBV16 and TRBJ2-2, is GEEVAQTPKHLVRGEGQKAKLYCAPIKGHSYVFWYQQVLKNEFKFLISFQNENVFDETGMPKERFSAKCLPNSPCSLEIQATKLEDSAVYFCASSLTSTGELFFGEGSRLTVL.

The chain has TRBV6-1 and TRBJ2-4; D is uncertain. Deletions cut 2 bases from V and 0 bases from J, with 11 bases between. CDR1 and CDR2 from the germline V gene are MNHNS and SASEGT. The CDR3 is 16 residues long. CDR3 protein: CASSEFLVVAKNIQYF. For the CDR3, the DNA is TGTGCCAGCAGTGAATTTCTAGTTGTAGCCAAAAACATTCAGTACTTC.

The chain carries TRBV5-4 and TRBJ1-1; 7 bases are a match to TRBD1. Germline loops: CDR1 SGHNT, CDR2 YYREEE (reference sequence). Trimming took 3 bases from V and 4 from J; bases not matched to a gene: 12. This CDR3 spans 16 amino acids. The CDR3 spells CASSSYRGPGITEAFF. The CDR3, as DNA: TGTGCCAGCAGCTCGTACAGGGGCCCGGGTATCACTGAAGCTTTCTTT. Variable domain in full (rest from reference TRBV5-4 and TRBJ1-1): ETGVTQSPTHLIKTRGQQVTLRCSSQSGHNTVSWYQQALGQGPQFIFQYYREEENGRGNFPPRFSGLQFPNYSSELNVNALELDDSALYLCASSSYRGPGITEAFFGQGTRLTVV.

The chain couples TRBV9 to TRBJ2-1; a weak D match, TRBD1 (6 bases). V was cut by 3 bases and J by 5 bases, with 15 bases left in between. The CDR3 has 15 residues. The germline V gene encodes CDR1 SGDLS and CDR2 YYNGEE. As DNA, the CDR3 is TGTGCCAGCAGCGCCCCGTGGGGGCTCGACAATGAGCAGTTCTTC. Translating gives CASSAPWGLDNEQFF.

The chain recombines TRBV28 with TRBJ2-2, with a possible D match to TRBD2 (7 bases). V was trimmed by 3 bases and J by 7 bases, leaving 12 bases between them. The V gene's germline CDR1 is MDHEN and CDR2 SYDVKM. This CDR3 has 14 amino acids. CDR3 residues: CASSLGGQGGELFF. The CDR3 coding sequence is TGTGCCAGCAGTTTGGGGGGGCAGGGCGGGGAGCTGTTTTTT.

This rearrangement joins TRBV10-3 to TRBJ2-3, with 10 bases identical to TRBD1. This CDR3 spans 14 amino acids. Germline-derived CDR1 and CDR2 are ENHRY and SYGVKD. The V gene end was trimmed by 11 bases and the J gene end by 2 bases; junction bases not matched to a gene: 7. The CDR3 DNA reads as TGTGCCTCGATGGACAGGGGGGACACAGATACGCAGTATTTT. This codes for CASMDRGDTDTQYF.

The chain recombines TRBV21-1 with TRBJ1-2. TRBV21-1 has pseudogene status. This CDR3 region has 14 residues. The CDR3: CASSKGGGNYGYTF. The CDR3 region has the DNA TGTGCCAGCAGCAAAGGGGGAGGGAACTATGGCTACACCTTC.

The chain links TRBV15 to TRBJ2-1, with 8 nucleotides matching TRBD2. J lost 2 bases, V lost 0 bases, and 3 bases had no gene match. The CDR3 contains 16 residues. Looked up from germline, CDR1 is LNHNV and CDR2 is YYDKDF (reference sequence). The CDR3 loop reads CATSRDREGPYNEQFF. CDR3 nucleotides: TGTGCCACCAGCAGAGATCGGGAGGGTCCCTACAATGAGCAGTTCTTC. Complete variable domain (other parts from reference TRBV15 and TRBJ2-1): DAMVIQNPRYQVTQFGKPVTLSCSQTLNHNVMYWYQQKSSQAPKLLFHYYDKDFNNEADTPDNFQSRRPNTSFCFLDIRSPGLGDTAMYLCATSRDREGPYNEQFFGPGTRLTVL.

The J gene is TRBJ2-1, the V gene TRBV5-4; D is unresolved. The CDR3 has 13 amino acids. The V gene's germline CDR1 is SGHNT and CDR2 YYREEE (reference sequence). Trimming took 0 bases from V and 4 from J, leaving 5 bases between them. The CDR3 loop is CASSLDLYNEQFF. The DNA of the CDR3 is TGTGCCAGCAGCTTGGACCTATACAATGAGCAGTTCTTC.

This sequence joins TRBV7-8 and TRBJ1-2; TRBD1 matches at 8 bases. The CDR3 length is 16 residues. Per the germline V gene, CDR1 is SGHVS and CDR2 is FQNEAQ. With 0 bases clipped from V and 8 bases from J, the junction kept 11 bases outside the gene matches. The CDR3 nucleotides read TGTGCCAGCAGCTTAGCGTCTCCAGGACAGGGAGGCGGCTACACCTTC. Its protein product is CASSLASPGQGGGYTF.

The CDR3 nucleotides are TGCGCCAGCAGCCCATATGGGACTAGCTTGGGAAATGAGCAGTTCTTC. Its translation: CASSPYGTSLGNEQFF. The chain uses TRBV5-1 and TRBJ2-1; 9 bases map to TRBD2. The germline CDR1 and CDR2 sequences are SGHRS and YFSETQ. This CDR3 spans 16 amino acids. The junction had 12 bases not matched to a gene; V was cut back by 4 bases and J by 7 bases.